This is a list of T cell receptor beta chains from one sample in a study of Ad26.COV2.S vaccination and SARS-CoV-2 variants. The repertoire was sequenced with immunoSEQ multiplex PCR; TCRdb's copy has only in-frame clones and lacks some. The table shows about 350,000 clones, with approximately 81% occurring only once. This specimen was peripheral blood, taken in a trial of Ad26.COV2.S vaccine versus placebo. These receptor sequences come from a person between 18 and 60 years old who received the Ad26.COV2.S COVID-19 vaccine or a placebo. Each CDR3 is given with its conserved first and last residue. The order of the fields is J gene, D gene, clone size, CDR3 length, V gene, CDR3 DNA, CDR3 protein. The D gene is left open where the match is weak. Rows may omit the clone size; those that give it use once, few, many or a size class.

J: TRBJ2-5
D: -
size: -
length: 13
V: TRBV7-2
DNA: TGTGCCAGCAGACCAGCGACTAAAGAGACCCAGTACTTC
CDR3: CASRPATKETQYF

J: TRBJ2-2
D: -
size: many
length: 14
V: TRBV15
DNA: TGTGCCACCAGCAGAGATTCGGGTCCCGGGGAGCTGTTTTTT
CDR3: CATSRDSGPGELFF

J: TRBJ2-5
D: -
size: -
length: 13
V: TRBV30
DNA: TGTGCCTGGAGTGGGTTGACAGTAGAGACCCAGTACTTC
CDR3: CAWSGLTVETQYF

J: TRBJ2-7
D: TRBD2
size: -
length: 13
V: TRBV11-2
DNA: TGTGCCAGCAGCCCCGGGGCGGGAGTCGAGCAGTACTTC
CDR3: CASSPGAGVEQYF

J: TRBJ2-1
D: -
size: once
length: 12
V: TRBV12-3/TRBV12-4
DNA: TGTGCCAGCACCCCGGCAGAGAATGAGCAGTTCTTC
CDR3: CASTPAENEQFF

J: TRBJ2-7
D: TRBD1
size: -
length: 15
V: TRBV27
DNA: TGTGCCAGCAGTTCACCCCGGGACAGAATTCCCGGAAAGTACTTC
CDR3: CASSSPRDRIPGKYF

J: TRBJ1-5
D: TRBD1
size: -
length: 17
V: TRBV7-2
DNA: TGTGCCAGCAGCTTAGGGGGAGGACAGGGGGTTGGTCAGCCCCAGCATTTT
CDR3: CASSLGGGQGVGQPQHF

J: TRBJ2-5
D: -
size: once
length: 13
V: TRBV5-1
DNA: TGCGCCAGCAGCTGGAACAGCGAAGAGACCCAGTACTTC
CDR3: CASSWNSEETQYF

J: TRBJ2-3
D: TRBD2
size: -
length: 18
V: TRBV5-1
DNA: TGCGCCAGCAGCTTGAAGCCTAGCGGGGGGGTGAGCACAGATACGCAGTATTTT
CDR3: CASSLKPSGGVSTDTQYF

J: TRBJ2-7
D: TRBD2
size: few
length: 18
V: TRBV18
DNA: TGTGCCAGCTCACCGGTAGCGGGAGGCTCACTTATCTCCTACGAGCAGTACTTC
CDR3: CASSPVAGGSLISYEQYF

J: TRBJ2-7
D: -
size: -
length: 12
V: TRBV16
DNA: TGTGCCAGCAGCCAAGGGAACAACGAGCAGTACTTC
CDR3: CASSQGNNEQYF

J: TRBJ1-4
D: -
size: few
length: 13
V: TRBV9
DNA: TGTGCCAGCAGCGTATCTACTAATGAAAAACTGTTTTTT
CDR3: CASSVSTNEKLFF

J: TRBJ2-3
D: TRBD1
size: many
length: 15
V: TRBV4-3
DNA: TGCGCCAGCAGCCCCTTTGGGACAGGGGGTGATACGCAGTATTTT
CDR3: CASSPFGTGGDTQYF

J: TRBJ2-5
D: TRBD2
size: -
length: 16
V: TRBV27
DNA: TGTGCCAGCAGTTTATCGCGGCCTTCACGGGAGGTGACCCAGTACTTC
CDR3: CASSLSRPSREVTQYF

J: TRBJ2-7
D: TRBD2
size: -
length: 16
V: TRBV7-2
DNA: TGTGCCAGCAGCTTAGCTTGGGGGGGAGTCTCCTACGAGCAGTACTTC
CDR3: CASSLAWGGVSYEQYF

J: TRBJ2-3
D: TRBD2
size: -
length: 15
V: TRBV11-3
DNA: TGTGCCAGCAGCTCTAGCGGGGGGGCCAGAGATACGCAGTATTTT
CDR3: CASSSSGGARDTQYF

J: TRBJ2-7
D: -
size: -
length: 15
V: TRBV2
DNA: TGTGCCAGCAGTTGGGGGGACGGCAATTCCTACGAGCAGTACTTC
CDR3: CASSWGDGNSYEQYF

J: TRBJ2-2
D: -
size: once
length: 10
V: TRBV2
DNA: TGTGCCAGCAAAATCGGGGAGCTGTTTTTT
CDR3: CASKIGELFF

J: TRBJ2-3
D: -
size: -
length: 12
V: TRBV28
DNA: TGTGCCAGCAGTTTTGAGGGCCTGGCGCAGTATTTT
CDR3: CASSFEGLAQYF

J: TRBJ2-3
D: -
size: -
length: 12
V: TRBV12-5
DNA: TGTGCTAGTGGTTTGGGGAAGGATACGCAGTATTTT
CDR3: CASGLGKDTQYF

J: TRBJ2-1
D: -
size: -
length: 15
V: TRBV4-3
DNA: TGCGCCAGCAGCCCCGAGGGGACAACGAACAATGAGCAGTTCTTC
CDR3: CASSPEGTTNNEQFF

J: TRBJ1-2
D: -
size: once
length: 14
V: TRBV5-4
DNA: TGTGCCAGCAGCTCCCCCGGCAGGGGTTATGGCTACACCTTC
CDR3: CASSSPGRGYGYTF

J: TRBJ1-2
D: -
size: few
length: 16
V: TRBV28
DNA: TGTGCCAGCAGTTTGGGAGGGACTAATCCCCTCTATGGCTACACCTTC
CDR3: CASSLGGTNPLYGYTF

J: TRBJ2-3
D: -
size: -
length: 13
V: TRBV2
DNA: TGTGCCAGCATCGGGACTCCCACCGATACGCAGTATTTT
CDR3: CASIGTPTDTQYF

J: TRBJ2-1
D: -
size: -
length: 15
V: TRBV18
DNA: TGTGCCAGCTCACCACCCCTGGGTAACGTCAATGAGCAGTTCTTC
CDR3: CASSPPLGNVNEQFF

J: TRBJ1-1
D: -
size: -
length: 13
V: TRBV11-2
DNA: TGTGCCAGCAGCTTTGGAACTTCAGGAGTAGCTTTCTTT
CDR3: CASSFGTSGVAFF

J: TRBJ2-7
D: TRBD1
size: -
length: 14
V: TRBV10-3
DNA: TGTGCCATCAGACCGGGACAGGGGTCGGACGAGCAGTACTTC
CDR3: CAIRPGQGSDEQYF

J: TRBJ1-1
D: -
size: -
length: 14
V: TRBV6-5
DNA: TGTGCCAGCACTCTGAAGGGGGGAAGCCCTGAAGCTTTCTTT
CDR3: CASTLKGGSPEAFF

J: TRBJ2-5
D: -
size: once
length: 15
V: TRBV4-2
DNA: TGTGCCAGCAGCCCCCAGGAGGGTTGGATTGAGACCCAGTACTTC
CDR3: CASSPQEGWIETQYF

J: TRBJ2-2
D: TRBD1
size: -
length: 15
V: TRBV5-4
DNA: TGTGCCAGCAGCTTGGAAGGGGGCAGGACCGGGGAGCTGTTTTTT
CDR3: CASSLEGGRTGELFF

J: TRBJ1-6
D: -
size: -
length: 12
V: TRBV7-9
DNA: TGTGCCAGTACCTGGGGGGGATCACCCCTCCACTTT
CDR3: CASTWGGSPLHF